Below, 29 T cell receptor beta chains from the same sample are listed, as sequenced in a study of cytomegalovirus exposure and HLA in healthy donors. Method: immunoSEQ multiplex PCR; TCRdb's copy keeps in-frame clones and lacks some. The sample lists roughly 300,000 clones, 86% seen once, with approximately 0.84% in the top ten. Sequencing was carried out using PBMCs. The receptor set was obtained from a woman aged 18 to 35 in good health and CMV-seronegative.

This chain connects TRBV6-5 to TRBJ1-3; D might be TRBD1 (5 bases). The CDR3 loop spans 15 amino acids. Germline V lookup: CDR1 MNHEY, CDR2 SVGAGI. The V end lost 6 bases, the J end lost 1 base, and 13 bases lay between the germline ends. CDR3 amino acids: CASSLSRGSGNTIYF. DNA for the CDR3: TGTGCCAGCAGCCTATCAAGGGGTTCTGGAAACACCATATATTTT.

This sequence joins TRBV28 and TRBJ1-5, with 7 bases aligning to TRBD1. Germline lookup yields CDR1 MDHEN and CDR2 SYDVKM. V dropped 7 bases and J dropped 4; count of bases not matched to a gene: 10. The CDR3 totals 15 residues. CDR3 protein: CASTSPKGANQPQHF. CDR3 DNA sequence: TGTGCCAGCACGTCGCCAAAGGGGGCGAATCAGCCCCAGCATTTT.

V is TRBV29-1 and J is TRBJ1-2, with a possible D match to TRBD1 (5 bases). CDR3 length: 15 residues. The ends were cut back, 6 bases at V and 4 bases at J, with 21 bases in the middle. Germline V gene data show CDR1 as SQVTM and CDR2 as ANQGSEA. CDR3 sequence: CSVTPILQGAYGYTF. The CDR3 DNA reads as TGCAGCGTCACGCCCATCCTTCAGGGTGCCTATGGCTACACCTTC.

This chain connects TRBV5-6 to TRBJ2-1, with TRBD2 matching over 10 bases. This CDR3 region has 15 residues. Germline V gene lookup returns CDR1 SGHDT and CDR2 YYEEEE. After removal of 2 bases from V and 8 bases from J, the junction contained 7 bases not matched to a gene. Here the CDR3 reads CASSFSAGGPDEQFF. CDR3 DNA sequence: TGTGCCAGCAGCTTCTCAGCGGGAGGGCCAGATGAGCAGTTCTTC.

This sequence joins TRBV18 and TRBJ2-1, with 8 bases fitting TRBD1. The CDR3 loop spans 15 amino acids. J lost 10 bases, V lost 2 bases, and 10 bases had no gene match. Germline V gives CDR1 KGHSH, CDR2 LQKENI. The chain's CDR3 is CASSPLGQGAGEQFF. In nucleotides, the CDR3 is TGTGCCAGCTCACCATTAGGGCAGGGGGCTGGGGAGCAGTTCTTC.

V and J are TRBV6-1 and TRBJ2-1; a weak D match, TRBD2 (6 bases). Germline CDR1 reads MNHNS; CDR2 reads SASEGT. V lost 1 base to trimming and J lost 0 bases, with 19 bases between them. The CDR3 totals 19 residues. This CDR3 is CASSEVPGLARSSYNEQFF. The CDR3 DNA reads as TGTGCCAGCAGTGAAGTCCCGGGACTTGCACGTAGCTCCTACAATGAGCAGTTCTTC.

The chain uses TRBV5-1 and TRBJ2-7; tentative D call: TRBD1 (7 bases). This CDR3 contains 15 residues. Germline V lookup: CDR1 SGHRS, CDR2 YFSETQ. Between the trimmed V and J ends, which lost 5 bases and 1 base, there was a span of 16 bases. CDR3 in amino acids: CASSRGGGDSYEQYF. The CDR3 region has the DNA TGCGCCAGCAGTAGAGGAGGGGGCGATTCCTACGAGCAGTACTTC.

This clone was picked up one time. CDR3: CASSQDIAYEQYF. The CDR3, as DNA: TGCGCCAGCAGCCAAGACATAGCTTACGAGCAGTACTTC. The V gene is TRBV4-3, the J gene TRBJ2-7; D not certain. The CDR3 covers 13 residues. Germline-derived CDR1 and CDR2 are LGHNA and YSLEER. Trimming left V 0 bases short and J 4 bases short, with 7 bases between.

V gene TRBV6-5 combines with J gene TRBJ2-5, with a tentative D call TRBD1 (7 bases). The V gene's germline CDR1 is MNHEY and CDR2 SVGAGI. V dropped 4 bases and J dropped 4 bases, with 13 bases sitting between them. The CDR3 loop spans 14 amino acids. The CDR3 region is CASSSQGGRETQYF. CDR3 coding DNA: TGTGCCAGCAGTTCCCAGGGGGGACGAGAGACCCAGTACTTC.

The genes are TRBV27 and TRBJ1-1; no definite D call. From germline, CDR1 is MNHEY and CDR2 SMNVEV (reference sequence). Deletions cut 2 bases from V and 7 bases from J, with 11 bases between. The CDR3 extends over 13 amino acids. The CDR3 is CASSLGKEIEAFF. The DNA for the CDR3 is TGTGCCAGCAGTTTAGGAAAGGAGATTGAAGCTTTCTTT.

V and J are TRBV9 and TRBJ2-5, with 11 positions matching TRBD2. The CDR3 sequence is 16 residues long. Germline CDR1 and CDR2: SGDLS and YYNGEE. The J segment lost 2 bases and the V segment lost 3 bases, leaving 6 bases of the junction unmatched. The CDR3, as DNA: TGTGCCAGCAGCGGGGGGACTAGCGGAGTGCAAGAGACCCAGTACTTC. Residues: CASSGGTSGVQETQYF.

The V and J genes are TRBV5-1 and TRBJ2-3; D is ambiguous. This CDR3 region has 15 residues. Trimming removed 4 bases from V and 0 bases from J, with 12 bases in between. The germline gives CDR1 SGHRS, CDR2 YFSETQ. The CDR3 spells CASSAQAPSTDTQYF. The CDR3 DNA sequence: TGCGCCAGCAGCGCACAAGCGCCAAGCACAGATACGCAGTATTTT.

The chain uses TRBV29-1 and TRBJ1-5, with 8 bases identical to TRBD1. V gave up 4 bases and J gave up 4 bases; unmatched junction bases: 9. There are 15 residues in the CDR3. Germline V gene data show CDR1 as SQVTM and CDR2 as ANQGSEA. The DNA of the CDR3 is TGCAGCGTTGTTCTCCAGGGGGCAATTAATCAGCCCCAGCATTTT. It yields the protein CSVVLQGAINQPQHF.

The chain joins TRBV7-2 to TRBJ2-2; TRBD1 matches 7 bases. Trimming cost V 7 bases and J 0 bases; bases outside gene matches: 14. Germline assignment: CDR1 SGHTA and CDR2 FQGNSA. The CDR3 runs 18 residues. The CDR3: CASNVVRDSLANTGELFF. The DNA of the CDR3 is TGTGCCAGCAACGTTGTCCGGGACAGCCTCGCGAACACCGGGGAGCTGTTTTTT.

CDR3 sequence (DNA): TGTGCCAGTAGTCTCTTTTCGGAGGGAACCTACGAGCAGTACTTC. Encoded protein: CASSLFSEGTYEQYF. The chain employs TRBV19 and TRBJ2-7, with D tentatively TRBD2 (6 bases). Deletions cut 5 bases from V and 2 bases from J, with 16 bases between. Germline CDR1 reads LNHDA; CDR2 reads SQIVND (reference sequence). There are 15 residues in the CDR3.

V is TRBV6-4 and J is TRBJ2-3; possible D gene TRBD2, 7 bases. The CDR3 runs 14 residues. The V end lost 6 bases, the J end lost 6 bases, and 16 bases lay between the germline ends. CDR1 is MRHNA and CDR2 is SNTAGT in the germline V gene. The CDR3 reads CASSPKGEGDTQYF. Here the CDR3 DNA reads TGTGCCAGCAGCCCCAAGGGGGAGGGCGATACGCAGTATTTT.

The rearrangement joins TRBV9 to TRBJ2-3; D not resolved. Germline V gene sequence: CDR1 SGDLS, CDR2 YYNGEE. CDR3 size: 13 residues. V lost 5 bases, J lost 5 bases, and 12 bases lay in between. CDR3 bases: TGTGCCAGCAGTCGTAACTTTGAAGATACGCAGTATTTT. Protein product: CASSRNFEDTQYF. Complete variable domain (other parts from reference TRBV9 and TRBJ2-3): DSGVTQTPKHLITATGQRVTLRCSPRSGDLSVYWYQQSLDQGLQFLIQYYNGEERAKGNILERFSAQQFPDLHSELNLSSLELGDSALYFCASSRNFEDTQYFGPGTRLTVL.

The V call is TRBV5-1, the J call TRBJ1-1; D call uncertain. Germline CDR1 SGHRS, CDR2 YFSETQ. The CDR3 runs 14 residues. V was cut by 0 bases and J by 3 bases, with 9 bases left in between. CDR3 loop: CASSLGGSYTEAFF. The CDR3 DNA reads TGCGCCAGCAGCTTGGGTGGCTCCTACACTGAAGCTTTCTTT.

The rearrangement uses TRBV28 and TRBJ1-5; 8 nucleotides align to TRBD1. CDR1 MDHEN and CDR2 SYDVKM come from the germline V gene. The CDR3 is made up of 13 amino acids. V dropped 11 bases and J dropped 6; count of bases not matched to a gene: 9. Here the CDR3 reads CAGSGGEGQPQHF. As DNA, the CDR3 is TGTGCCGGATCAGGGGGCGAGGGTCAGCCCCAGCATTTT.

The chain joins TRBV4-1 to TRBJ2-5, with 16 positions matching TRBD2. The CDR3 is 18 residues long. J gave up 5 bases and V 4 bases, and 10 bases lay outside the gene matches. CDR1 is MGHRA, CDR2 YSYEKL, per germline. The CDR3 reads CASSLDKGLAGGLETQYF. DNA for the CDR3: TGCGCCAGCAGCCTCGACAAGGGACTAGCGGGAGGGCTGGAGACCCAGTACTTC.

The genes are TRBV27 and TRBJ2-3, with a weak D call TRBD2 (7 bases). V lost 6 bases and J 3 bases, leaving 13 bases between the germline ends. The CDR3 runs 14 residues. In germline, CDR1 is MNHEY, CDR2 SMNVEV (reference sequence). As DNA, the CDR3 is TGTGCCAGCAGCCTAGGGGGGGGGACAGATACGCAGTATTTT. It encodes CASSLGGGTDTQYF.

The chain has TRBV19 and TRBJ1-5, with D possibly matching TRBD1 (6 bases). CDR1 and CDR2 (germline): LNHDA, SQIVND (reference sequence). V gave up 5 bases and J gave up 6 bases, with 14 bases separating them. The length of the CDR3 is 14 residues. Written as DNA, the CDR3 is TGTGCCAGTAGTTTTCAGGGGTCAGGTCAGCCCCAGCATTTT. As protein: CASSFQGSGQPQHF.

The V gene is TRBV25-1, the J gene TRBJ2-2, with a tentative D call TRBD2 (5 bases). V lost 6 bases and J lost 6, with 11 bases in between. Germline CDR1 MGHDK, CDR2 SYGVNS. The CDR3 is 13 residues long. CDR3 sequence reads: CASSLTSPGELFF. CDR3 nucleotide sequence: TGTGCCAGCAGCCTTACTAGTCCCGGGGAGCTGTTTTTT.

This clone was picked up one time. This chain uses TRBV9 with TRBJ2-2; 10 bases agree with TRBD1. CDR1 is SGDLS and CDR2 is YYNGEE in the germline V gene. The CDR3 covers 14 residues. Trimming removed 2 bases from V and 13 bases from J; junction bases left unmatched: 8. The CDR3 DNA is TGTGCCAGCAGCGTCGGGGGACAGGGGTTAGGGCTGTTTTTT. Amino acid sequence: CASSVGGQGLGLFF.

The CDR3 nucleotides are TGTGCCAGCATGAGGACAGGCGGAGTGATAACTAATGAAAAACTGTTTTTT. It yields the protein CASMRTGGVITNEKLFF. The genes are TRBV2 and TRBJ1-4, with TRBD1 matching 7 bases. Looked up from germline, CDR1 is SNHLY and CDR2 is FYNNEI. CDR3 length: 17 amino acids. V lost 7 bases and J lost 1; bases outside the gene matches: 12. The full variable domain, its missing parts supplied by reference TRBV2 and TRBJ1-4, is EPEVTQTPSHQVTQMGQEVILRCVPISNHLYFYWYRQILGQKVEFLVSFYNNEISEKSEIFDDQFSVERPDGSNFTLKIRSTKLEDSAMYFCASMRTGGVITNEKLFFGSGTQLSVL.

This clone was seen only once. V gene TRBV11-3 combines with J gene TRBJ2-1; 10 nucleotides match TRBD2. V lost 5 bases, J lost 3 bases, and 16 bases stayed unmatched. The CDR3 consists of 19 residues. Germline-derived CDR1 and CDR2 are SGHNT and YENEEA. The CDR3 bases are TGTGCCAGCAGCGCCGGAGGGATAGCAGCGGGAGGGTTCTACAATGAGCAGTTCTTC. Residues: CASSAGGIAAGGFYNEQFF. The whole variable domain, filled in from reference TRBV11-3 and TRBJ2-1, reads EAGVVQSPRYKIIEKKQPVAFWCNPISGHNTLYWYLQNLGQGPELLIRYENEEAVDDSQLPKDRFSAERLKGVDSTLKIQPAELGDSAVYLCASSAGGIAAGGFYNEQFFGPGTRLTVL.

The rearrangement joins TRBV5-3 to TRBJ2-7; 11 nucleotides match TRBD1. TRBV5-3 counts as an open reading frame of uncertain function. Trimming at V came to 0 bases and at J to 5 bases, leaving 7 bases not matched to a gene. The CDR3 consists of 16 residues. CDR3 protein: CARSLVGTGGRNEQYF. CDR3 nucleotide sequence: TGTGCCAGAAGCTTGGTAGGGACAGGGGGGAGGAACGAGCAGTACTTC.

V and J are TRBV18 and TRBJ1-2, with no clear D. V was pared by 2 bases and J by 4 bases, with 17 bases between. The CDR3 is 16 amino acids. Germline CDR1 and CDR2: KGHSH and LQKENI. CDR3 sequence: CASSPGQSAAGYGYTF. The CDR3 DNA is TGTGCCAGCTCACCAGGGCAAAGTGCCGCCGGCTATGGCTACACCTTC. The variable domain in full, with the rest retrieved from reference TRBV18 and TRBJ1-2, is NAGVMQNPRHLVRRRGQEARLRCSPMKGHSHVYWYRQLPEEGLKFMVYLQKENIIDESGMPKERFSAEFPKEGPSILRIQQVVRGDSAAYFCASSPGQSAAGYGYTFGSGTRLTVV.

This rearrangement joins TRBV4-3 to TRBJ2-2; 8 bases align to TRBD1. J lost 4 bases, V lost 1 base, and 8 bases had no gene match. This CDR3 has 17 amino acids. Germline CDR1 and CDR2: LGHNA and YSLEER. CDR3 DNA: TGCGCCAGCAGCCAAGGCAGGACAGGGCTGGTCACCGGGGAGCTGTTTTTT. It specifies CASSQGRTGLVTGELFF.